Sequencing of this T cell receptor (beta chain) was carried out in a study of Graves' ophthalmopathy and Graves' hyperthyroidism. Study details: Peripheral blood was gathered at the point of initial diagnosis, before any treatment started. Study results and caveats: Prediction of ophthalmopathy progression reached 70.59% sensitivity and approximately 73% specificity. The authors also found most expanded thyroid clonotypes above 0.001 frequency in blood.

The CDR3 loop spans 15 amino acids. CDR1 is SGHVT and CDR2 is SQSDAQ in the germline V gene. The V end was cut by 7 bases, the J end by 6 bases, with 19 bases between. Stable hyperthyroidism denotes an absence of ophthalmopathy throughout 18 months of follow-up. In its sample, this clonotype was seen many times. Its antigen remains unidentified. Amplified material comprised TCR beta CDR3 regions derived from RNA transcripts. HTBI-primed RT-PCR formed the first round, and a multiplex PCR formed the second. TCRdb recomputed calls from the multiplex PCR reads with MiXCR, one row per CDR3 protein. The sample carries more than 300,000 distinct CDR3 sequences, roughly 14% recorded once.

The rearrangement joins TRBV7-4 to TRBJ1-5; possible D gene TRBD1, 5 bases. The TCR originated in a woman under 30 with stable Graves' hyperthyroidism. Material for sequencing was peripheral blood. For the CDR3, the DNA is TGTGCCAGCAAGCCCCAGGGAGGAGAGGCTCAGCCCCAGCATTTT. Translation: CASKPQGGEAQPQHF.